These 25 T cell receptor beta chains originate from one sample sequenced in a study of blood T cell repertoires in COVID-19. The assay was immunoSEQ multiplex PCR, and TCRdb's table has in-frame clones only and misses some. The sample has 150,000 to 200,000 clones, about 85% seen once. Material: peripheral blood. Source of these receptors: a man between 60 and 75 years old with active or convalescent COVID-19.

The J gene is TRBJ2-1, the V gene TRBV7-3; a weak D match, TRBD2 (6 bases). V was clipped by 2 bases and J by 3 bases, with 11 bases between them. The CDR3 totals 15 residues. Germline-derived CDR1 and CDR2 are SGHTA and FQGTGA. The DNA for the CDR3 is TGTGCCAGCAGCTTATCCGGCGGGGTCTACAATGAGCAGTTCTTC. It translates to CASSLSGGVYNEQFF. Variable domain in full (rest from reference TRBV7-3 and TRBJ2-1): GAGVSQTPSNKVTEKGKYVELRCDPISGHTALYWYRQSLGQGPEFLIYFQGTGAADDSGLPNDRFFAVRPEGSVSTLKIQRTERGDSAVYLCASSLSGGVYNEQFFGPGTRLTVL.

The CDR3 sequence is CASSQEGGSEAFF. For the CDR3, the DNA is TGTGCCAGCAGCCAAGAAGGGGGATCTGAAGCTTTCTTT. The chain uses TRBV4-2 and TRBJ1-1; a possible D gene is TRBD1 (6 bases). Trimming removed 0 bases at V and 6 bases at J, with 8 bases between. The CDR3 totals 13 residues. Germline CDR1 is LGHNA and CDR2 is YNFKEQ.

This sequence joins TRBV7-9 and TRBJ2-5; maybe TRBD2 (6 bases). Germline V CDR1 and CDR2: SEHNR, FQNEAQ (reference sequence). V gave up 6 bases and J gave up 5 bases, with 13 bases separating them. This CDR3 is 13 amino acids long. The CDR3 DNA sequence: TGTGCCAGCAGGGGGGGAGTAGCGGAGACCCAGTACTTC. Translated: CASRGGVAETQYF.

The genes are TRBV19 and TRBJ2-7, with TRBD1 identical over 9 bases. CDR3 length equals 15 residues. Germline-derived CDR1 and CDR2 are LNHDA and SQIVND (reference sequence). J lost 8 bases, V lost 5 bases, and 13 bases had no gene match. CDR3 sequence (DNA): TGTGCCAGTAGTTATTCACAGGGGGCCGGTGCTCAGCAGTACTTC. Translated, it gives CASSYSQGAGAQQYF. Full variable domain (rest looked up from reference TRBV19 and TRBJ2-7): DGGITQSPKYLFRKEGQNVTLSCEQNLNHDAMYWYRQDPGQGLRLIYYSQIVNDFQKGDIAEGYSVSREKKESFPLTVTSAQKNPTAFYLCASSYSQGAGAQQYFGPGTRLTVT.

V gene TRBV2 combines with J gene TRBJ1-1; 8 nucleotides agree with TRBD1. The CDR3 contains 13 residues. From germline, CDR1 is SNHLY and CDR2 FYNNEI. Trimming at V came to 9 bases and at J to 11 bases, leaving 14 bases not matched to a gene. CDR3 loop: CASEVRQGSGAFF. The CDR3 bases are TGTGCCAGTGAGGTTCGACAGGGGAGTGGGGCTTTCTTT.

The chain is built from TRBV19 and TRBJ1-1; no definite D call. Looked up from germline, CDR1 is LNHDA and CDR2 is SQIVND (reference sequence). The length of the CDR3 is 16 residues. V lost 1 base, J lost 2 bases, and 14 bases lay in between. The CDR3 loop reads CASSIGGSYKNTEAFF. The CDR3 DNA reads TGTGCCAGTAGTATAGGTGGCAGTTACAAAAACACTGAAGCTTTCTTT.

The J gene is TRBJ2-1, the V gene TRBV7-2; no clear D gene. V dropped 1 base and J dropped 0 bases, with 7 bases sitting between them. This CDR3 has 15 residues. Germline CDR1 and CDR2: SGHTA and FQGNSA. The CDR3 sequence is CASSLGASSYNEQFF. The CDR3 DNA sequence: TGTGCCAGCAGCTTAGGGGCCAGCTCCTACAATGAGCAGTTCTTC.

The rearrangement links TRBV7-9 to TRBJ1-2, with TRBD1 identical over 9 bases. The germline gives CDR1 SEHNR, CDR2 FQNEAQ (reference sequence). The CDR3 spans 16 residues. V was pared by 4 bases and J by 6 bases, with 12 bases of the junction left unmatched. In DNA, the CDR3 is TGTGCCAGCAGCTATTCCCCGGGACAGGGTTCTAATGGCTACACCTTC. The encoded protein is CASSYSPGQGSNGYTF. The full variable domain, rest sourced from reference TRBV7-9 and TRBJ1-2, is DTGVSQNPRHKITKRGQNVTFRCDPISEHNRLYWYRQTLGQGPEFLTYFQNEAQLEKSRLLSDRFSAERPKGSFSTLEIQRTEQGDSAMYLCASSYSPGQGSNGYTFGSGTRLTVV.

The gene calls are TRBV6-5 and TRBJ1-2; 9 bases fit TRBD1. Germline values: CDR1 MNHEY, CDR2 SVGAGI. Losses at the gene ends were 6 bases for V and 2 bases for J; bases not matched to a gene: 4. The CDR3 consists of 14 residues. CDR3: CASRTGTGNYGYTF. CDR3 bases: TGTGCCAGCAGAACCGGGACAGGGAACTATGGCTACACCTTC.

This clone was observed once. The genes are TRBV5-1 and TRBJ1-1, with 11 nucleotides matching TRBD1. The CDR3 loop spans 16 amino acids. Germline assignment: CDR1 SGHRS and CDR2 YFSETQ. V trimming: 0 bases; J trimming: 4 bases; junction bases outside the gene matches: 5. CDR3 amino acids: CASSLEDRGPATEAFF. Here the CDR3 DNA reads TGCGCCAGCAGCTTGGAGGACAGGGGGCCGGCCACTGAAGCTTTCTTT.

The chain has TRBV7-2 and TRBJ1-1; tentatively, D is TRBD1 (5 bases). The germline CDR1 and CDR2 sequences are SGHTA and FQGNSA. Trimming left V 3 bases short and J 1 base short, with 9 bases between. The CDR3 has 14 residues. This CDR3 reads CASSFIQENTEAFF. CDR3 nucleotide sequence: TGTGCCAGCAGCTTTATACAGGAGAACACTGAAGCTTTCTTT. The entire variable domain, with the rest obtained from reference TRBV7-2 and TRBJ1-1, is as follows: GAGVSQSPSNKVTEKGKDVELRCDPISGHTALYWYRQSLGQGLEFLIYFQGNSAPDKSGLPSDRFSAERTGGSVSTLTIQRTQQEDSAVYLCASSFIQENTEAFFGQGTRLTVV.

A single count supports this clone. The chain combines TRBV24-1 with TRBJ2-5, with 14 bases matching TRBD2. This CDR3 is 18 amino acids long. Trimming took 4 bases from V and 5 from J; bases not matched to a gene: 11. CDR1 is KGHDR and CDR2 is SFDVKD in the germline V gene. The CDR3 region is CATSDSPGLAGAGETQYF. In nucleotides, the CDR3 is TGTGCCACCAGTGACTCTCCGGGACTAGCGGGGGCAGGGGAGACCCAGTACTTC.

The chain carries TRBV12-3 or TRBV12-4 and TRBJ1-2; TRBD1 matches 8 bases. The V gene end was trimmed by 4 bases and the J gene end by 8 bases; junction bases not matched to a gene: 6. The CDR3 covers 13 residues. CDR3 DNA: TGTGCCAGCAGTTCAACAGGGGGTGGGGGCTACACCTTC. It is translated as CASSSTGGGGYTF.

DNA for the CDR3: TGTGCCAGCAGCCGATCGGCAGGGGAATACGAGCAGTACTTC. Translated, it gives CASSRSAGEYEQYF. V gene TRBV7-8 combines with J gene TRBJ2-7; D might be TRBD1 (6 bases). V gave up 5 bases and J gave up 4 bases, with 15 bases separating them. The CDR3 has 14 amino acids. Germline CDR1 SGHVS, CDR2 FQNEAQ.

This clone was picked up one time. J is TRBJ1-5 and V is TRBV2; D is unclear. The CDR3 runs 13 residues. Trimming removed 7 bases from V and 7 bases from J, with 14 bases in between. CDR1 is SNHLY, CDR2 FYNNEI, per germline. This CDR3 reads CASTAGEGQPQHF. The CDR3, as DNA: TGTGCCAGCACGGCCGGGGAAGGACAGCCCCAGCATTTT.

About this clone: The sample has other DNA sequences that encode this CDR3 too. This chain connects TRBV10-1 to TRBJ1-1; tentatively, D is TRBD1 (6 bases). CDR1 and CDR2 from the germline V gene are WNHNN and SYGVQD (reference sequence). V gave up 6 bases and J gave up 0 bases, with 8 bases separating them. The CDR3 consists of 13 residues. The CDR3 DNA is TGCGCCAGCAGGGACAGCCTGAACACTGAAGCTTTCTTT. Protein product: CASRDSLNTEAFF.

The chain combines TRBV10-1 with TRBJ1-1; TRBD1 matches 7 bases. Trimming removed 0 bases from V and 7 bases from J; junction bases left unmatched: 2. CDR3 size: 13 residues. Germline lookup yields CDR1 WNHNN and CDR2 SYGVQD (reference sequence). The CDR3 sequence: CASSESPGGEAFF. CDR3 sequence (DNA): TGCGCCAGCAGTGAGTCCCCAGGGGGTGAAGCTTTCTTT.

CDR3 sequence (DNA): TGTGCCAGCAGCTTCTCCCCCGACAGGTACACTGAAGCTTTCTTT. Its translation: CASSFSPDRYTEAFF. This chain connects TRBV7-8 to TRBJ1-1; possibly TRBD1 for D (6 bases). Germline V gene lookup returns CDR1 SGHVS and CDR2 FQNEAQ. This CDR3 is built from 15 residues. V lost 3 bases and J lost 3, with 14 bases in between.

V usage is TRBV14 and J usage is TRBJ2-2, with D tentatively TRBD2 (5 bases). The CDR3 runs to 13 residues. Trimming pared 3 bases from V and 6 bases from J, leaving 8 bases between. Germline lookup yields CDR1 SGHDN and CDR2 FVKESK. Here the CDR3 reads CASSQTKAGELFF. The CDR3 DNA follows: TGTGCCAGCAGCCAGACTAAAGCCGGGGAGCTGTTTTTT.

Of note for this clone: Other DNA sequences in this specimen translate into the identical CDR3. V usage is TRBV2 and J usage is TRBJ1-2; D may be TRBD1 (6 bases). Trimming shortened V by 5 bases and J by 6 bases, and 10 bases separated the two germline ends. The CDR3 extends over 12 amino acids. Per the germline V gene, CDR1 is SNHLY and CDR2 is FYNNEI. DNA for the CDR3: TGTGCCAGCAGTCTACAGGGCAATGGCTACACCTTC. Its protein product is CASSLQGNGYTF. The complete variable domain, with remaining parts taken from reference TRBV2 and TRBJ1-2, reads EPEVTQTPSHQVTQMGQEVILRCVPISNHLYFYWYRQILGQKVEFLVSFYNNEISEKSEIFDDQFSVERPDGSNFTLKIRSTKLEDSAMYFCASSLQGNGYTFGSGTRLTVV.

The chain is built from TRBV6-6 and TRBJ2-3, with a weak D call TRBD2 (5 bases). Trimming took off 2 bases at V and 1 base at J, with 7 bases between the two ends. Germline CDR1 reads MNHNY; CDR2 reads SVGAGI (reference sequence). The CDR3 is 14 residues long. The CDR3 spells CASSYGLGTDTQYF. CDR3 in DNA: TGTGCCAGCAGTTACGGACTGGGCACAGATACGCAGTATTTT.

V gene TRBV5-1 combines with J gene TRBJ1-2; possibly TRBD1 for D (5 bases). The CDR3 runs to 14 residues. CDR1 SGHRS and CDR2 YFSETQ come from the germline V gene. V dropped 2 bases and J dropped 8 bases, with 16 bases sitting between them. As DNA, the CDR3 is TGCGCCAGCAGCTTCGGCGGGGGAGGTGAAGGCTACACCTTC. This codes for CASSFGGGGEGYTF.

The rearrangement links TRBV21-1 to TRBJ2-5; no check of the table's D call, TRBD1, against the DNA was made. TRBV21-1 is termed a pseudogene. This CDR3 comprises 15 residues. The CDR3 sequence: CASSDRDSLQETQYF. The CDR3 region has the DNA TGTGCCAGCAGCGACCGGGACAGCCTCCAAGAGACCCAGTACTTC.

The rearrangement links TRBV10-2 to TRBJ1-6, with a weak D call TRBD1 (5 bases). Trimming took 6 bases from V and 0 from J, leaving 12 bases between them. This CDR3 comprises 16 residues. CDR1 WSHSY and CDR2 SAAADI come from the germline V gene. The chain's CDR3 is CASRPGGNSYNSPLHF. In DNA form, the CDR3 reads TGCGCCAGCAGACCCGGGGGAAACTCCTATAATTCACCCCTCCACTTT.

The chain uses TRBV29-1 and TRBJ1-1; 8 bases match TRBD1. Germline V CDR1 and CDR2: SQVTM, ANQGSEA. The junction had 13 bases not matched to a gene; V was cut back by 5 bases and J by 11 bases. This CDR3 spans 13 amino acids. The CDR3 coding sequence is TGCAGCGTTAAACAGGGGGTATATGGTGTGGCTTTCTTT. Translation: CSVKQGVYGVAFF.